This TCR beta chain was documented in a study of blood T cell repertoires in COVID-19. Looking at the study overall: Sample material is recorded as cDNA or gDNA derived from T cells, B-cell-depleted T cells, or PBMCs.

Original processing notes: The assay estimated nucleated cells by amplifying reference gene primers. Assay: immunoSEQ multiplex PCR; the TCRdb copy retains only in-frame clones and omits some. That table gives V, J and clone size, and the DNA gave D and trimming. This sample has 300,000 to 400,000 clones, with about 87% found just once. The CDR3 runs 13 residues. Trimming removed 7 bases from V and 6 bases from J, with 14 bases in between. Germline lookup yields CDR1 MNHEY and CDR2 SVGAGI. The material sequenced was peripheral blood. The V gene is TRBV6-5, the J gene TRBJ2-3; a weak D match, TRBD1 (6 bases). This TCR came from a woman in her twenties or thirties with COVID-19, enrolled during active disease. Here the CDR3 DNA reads TGTGCCAGCACTTTAGGGGGTTCGGATACGCAGTATTTT. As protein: CASTLGGSDTQYF.